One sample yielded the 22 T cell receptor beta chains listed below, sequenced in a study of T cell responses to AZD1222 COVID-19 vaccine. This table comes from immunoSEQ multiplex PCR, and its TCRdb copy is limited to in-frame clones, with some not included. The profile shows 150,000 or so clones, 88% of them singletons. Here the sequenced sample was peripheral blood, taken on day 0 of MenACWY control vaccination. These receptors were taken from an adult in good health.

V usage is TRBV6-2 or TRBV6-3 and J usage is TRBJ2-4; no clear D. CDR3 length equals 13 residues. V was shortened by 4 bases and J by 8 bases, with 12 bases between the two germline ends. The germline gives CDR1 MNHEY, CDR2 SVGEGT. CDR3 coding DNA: TGTGCCAGCAGTTTACCTCCGAGCGACATTCAGTACTTC. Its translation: CASSLPPSDIQYF.

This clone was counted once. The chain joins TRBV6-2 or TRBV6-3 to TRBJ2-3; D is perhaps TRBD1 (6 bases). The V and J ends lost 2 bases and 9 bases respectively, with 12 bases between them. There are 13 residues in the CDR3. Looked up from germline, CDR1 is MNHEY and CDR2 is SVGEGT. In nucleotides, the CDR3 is TGTGCCAGCAGTTACGGGGGACAAAACACGCAGTATTTT. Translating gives CASSYGGQNTQYF.

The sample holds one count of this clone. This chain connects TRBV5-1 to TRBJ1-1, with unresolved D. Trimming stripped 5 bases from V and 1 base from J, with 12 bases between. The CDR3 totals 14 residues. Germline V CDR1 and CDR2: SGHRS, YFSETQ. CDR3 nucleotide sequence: TGCGCCAGCAGAATACAGACGGGGAACACTGAAGCTTTCTTT. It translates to CASRIQTGNTEAFF. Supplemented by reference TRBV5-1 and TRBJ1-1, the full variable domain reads KAGVTQTPRYLIKTRGQQVTLSCSPISGHRSVSWYQQTPGQGLQFLFEYFSETQRNKGNFPGRFSGRQFSNSRSEMNVSTLELGDSALYLCASRIQTGNTEAFFGQGTRLTVV.

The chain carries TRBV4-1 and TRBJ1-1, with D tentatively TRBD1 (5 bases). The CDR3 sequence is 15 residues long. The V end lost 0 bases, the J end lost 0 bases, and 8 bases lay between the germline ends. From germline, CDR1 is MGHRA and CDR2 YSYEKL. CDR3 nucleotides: TGCGCCAGCAGCCAAGATCAGGGACTGAACACTGAAGCTTTCTTT. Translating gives CASSQDQGLNTEAFF.

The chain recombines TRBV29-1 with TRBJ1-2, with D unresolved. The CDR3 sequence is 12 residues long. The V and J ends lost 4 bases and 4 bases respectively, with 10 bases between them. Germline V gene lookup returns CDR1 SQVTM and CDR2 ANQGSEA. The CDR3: CSVVVSPYGYTF. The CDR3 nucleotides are TGCAGCGTTGTTGTCAGCCCCTATGGCTACACCTTC. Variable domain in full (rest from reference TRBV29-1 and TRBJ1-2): SAVISQKPSRDICQRGTSLTIQCQVDSQVTMMFWYRQQPGQSLTLIATANQGSEATYESGFVIDKFPISRPNLTFSTLTVSNMSPEDSSIYLCSVVVSPYGYTFGSGTRLTVV.

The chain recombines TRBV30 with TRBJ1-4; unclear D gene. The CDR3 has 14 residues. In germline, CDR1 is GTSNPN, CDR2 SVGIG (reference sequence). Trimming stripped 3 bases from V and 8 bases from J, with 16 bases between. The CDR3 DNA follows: TGTGCCTGGAGCCTGGAAAGGGTTGCCGAAAAACTGTTTTTT. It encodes CAWSLERVAEKLFF.

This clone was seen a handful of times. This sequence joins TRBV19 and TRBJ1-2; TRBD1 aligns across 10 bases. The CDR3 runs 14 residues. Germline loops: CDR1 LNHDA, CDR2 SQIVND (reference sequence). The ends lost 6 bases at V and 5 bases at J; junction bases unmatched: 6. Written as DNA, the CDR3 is TGTGCCAGTAGCACGGACAGGGGGAGGTATGGCTACACCTTC. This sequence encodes CASSTDRGRYGYTF.

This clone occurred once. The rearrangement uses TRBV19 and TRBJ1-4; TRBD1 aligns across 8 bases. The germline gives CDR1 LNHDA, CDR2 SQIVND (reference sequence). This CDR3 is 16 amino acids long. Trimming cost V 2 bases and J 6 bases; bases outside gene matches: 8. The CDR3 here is CASSIIAGQGDEKLFF. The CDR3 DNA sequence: TGTGCCAGTAGTATAATCGCTGGACAGGGTGATGAAAAACTGTTTTTT. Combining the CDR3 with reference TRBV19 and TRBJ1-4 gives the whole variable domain DGGITQSPKYLFRKEGQNVTLSCEQNLNHDAMYWYRQDPGQGLRLIYYSQIVNDFQKGDIAEGYSVSREKKESFPLTVTSAQKNPTAFYLCASSIIAGQGDEKLFFGSGTQLSVL.

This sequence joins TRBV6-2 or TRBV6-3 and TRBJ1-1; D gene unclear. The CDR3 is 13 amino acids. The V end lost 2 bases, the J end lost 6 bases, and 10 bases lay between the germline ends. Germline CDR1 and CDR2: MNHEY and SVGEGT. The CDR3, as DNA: TGTGCCAGCAGTTACATATACACATCTGAAGCTTTCTTT. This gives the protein CASSYIYTSEAFF.

The CDR3 bases are TGCAGTGCTAGTGAACCGACAGCGTTAACTAACTATGGCTACACCTTC. It specifies CSASEPTALTNYGYTF. This rearrangement joins TRBV20-1 to TRBJ1-2; tentatively, D is TRBD1 (5 bases). V gave up 3 bases and J gave up 0 bases, with 17 bases separating them. Germline V CDR1 and CDR2: DFQATT, SNEGSKA (reference sequence). This CDR3 region has 16 residues.

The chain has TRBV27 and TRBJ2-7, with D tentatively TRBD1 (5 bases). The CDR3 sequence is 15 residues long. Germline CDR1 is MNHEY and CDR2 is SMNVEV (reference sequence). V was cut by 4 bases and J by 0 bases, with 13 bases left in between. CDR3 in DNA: TGTGCCAGCAGTTCCCTGGACACCTTCTCCTACGAGCAGTACTTC. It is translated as CASSSLDTFSYEQYF.

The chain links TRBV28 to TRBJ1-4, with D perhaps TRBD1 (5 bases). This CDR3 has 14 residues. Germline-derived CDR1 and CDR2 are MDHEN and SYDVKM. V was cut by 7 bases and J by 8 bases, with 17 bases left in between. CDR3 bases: TGTGCCAGCACCCGGCGGGGGGGTGGGGAAAAACTGTTTTTT. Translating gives CASTRRGGGEKLFF.

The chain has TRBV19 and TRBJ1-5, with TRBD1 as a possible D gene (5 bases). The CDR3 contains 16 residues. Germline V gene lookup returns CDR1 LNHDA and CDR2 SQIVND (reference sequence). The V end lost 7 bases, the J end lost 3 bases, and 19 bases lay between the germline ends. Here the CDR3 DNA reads TGTGCCAGTACAAGGGCTCAGGGCACCGACAATCAGCCCCAGCATTTT. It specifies CASTRAQGTDNQPQHF.

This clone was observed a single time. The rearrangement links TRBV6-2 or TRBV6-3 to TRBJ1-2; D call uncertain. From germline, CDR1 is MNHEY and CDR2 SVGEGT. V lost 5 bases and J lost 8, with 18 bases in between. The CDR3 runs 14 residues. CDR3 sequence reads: CASSPNFSRAGYTF. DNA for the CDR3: TGTGCCAGCAGTCCAAATTTTTCCCGGGCGGGCTACACCTTC.

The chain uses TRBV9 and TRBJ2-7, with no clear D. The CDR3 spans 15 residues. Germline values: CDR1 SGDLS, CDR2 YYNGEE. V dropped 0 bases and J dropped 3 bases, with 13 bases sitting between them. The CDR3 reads CASSVAWESGYEQYF. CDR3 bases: TGTGCCAGCAGCGTAGCTTGGGAATCGGGCTACGAGCAGTACTTC.

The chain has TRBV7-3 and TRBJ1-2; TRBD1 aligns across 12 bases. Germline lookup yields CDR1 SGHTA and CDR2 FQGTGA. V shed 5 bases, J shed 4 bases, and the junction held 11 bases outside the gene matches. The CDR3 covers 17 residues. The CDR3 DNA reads TGTGCCAGCAGCCCCGGGACAGGGGGCGCGGGAGGCTATGGCTACACCTTC. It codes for CASSPGTGGAGGYGYTF.

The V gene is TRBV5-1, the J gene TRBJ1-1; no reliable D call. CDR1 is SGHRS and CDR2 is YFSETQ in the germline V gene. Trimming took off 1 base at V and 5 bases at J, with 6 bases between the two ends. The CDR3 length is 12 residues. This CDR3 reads CASSLRPTEAFF. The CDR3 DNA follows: TGCGCCAGCAGCTTGAGGCCTACTGAAGCTTTCTTT.

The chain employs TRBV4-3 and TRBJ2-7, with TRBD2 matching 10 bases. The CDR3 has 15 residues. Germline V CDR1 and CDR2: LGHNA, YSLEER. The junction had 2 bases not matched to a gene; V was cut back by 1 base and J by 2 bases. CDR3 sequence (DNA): TGCGCCAGCAGCCAAGGAGCGGGAGGGCCCTACGAGCAGTACTTC. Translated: CASSQGAGGPYEQYF.

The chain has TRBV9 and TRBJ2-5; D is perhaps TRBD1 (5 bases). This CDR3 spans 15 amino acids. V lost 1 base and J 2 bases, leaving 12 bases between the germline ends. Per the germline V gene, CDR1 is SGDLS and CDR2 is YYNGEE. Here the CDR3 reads CASSVWGLGQETQYF. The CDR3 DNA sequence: TGTGCCAGCAGCGTATGGGGCCTGGGGCAAGAGACCCAGTACTTC. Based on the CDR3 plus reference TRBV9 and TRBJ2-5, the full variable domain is DSGVTQTPKHLITATGQRVTLRCSPRSGDLSVYWYQQSLDQGLQFLIQYYNGEERAKGNILERFSAQQFPDLHSELNLSSLELGDSALYFCASSVWGLGQETQYFGPGTRLLVL.

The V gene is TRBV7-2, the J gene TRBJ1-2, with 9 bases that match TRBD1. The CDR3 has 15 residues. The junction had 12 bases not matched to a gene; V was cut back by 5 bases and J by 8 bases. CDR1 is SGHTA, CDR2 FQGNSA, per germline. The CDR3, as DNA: TGTGCCAGCAGCATTCCGACAGGGGGGACGGAGGGCTACACCTTC. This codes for CASSIPTGGTEGYTF.

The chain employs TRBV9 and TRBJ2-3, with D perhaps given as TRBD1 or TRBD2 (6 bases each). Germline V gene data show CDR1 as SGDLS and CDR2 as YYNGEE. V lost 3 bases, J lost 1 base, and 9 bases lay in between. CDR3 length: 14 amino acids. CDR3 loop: CASSGGARTDTQYF. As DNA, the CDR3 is TGTGCCAGCAGCGGGGGGGCCCGCACAGATACGCAGTATTTT.

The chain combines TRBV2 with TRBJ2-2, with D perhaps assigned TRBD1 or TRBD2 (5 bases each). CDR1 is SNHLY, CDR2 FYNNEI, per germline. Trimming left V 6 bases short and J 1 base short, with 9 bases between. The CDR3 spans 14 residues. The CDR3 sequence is CASRRDGNTGELFF. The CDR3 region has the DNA TGTGCCAGCAGAAGGGACGGGAACACCGGGGAGCTGTTTTTT.